This paragraph covers one TCR beta chain sequence. What it binds is unknown. This specimen belongs to a study of cytomegalovirus exposure and HLA in healthy donors. Findings and limits, study-wide: TCR beta V segments were, for the most part, productive about 87% or about 30% of the time in an earlier analysis. There were a few CMV-associated chains whose specificity for CMV antigens was confirmed in vitro.

PCR amplification relied on 60 Vbeta primers (plus 13 Jbeta primers). Using immunoSEQ multiplex PCR, the repertoire was profiled, and TCRdb retains in-frame clones only, with some absent. The sample yields 120,000 to 150,000 clones, 64% seen once. The sequenced sample consisted of PBMCs. The clonotype originates from a woman in her twenties or thirties in good health and CMV-seropositive.

The DNA of the CDR3 is TGTGCCAGCAGTCCGGGGACAGGGGGAGACGAGCAGTACTTC. The encoded protein is CASSPGTGGDEQYF. This chain uses TRBV27 with TRBJ2-5, with 11 bases that match TRBD1. The better agreement between TRBJ2-7 and the DNA end casts doubt on the J call. The length of the CDR3 is 14 residues. Looked up from germline, CDR1 is MNHEY and CDR2 is SMNVEV (reference sequence).